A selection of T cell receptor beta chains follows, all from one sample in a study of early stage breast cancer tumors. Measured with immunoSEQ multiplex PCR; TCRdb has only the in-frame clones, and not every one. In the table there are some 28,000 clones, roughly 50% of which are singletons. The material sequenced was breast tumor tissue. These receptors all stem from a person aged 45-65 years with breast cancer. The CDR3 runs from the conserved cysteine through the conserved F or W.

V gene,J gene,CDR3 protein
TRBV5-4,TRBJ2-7,CASSPDSDYEQYF
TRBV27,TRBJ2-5,CASSPVRRQETQYF
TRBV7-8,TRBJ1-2,CASSHKQGIYTHGYTF
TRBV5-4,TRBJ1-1,CASSPGPGDTEAFF
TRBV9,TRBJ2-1,CASSVAQWPYNEQFF
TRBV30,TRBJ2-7,CAWSDSDEQYF
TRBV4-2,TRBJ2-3,CASSQNQLAGQETDTQYF
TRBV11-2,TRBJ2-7,CASSSTQTGNYEQYF
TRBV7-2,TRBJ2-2,CASSLRLAGNSGELFF
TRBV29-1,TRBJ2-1,CSVEEGGKNEQFF
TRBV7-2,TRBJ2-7,CASSLAGLAGGKYF
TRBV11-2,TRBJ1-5,CASSLDPGPNQPQHF
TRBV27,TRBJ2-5,CASSPNPLETQYF
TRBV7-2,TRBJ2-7,CASSLLAGGVSYEQYF
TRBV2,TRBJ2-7,CASREGPQATYEQYF
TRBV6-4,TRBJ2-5,CASKGGTGEEGQETQYF
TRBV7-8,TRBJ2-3,CASSLFRRRTGAITNTDTQYF
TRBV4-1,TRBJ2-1,CASSQLGTSGINEQFF
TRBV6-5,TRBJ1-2,CASSEGRTGYTF
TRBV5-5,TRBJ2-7,CASSHSMTGSPSYEQYF
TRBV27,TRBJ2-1,CASSPTGIEQFF
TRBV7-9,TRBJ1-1,CASSLGRGRDTEAFF
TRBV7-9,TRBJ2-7,CASQPSGQGAHEQYF
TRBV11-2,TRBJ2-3,CASSPRFGSGVTDTQYF
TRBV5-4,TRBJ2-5,CASSQSGGAGETQYF
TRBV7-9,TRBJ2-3,CASSLGGFIDTQYF
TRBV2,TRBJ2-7,CASSQGGGQQTYEQYF
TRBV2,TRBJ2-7,CASSEEGTGVHEQYF
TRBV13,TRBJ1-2,CASSFDGGRYGYTF
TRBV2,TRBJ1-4,CASSELRAGGGFF
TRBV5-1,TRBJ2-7,CASSQTGISYEQYF
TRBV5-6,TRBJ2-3,CASSLQPGQGADTQYF
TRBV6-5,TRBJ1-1,CASSYSGFTEAFF
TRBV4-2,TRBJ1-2,CASSPKDSRDGYTF
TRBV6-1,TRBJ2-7,CASSEGTGSYEQYF
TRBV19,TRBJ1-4,CASGGQGRNEKLFF
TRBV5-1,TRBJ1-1,CASSSGGARTTEAFF
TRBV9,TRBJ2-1,CASSVEGSAGNEQFF
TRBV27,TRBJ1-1,CASSPGQGSEAFF
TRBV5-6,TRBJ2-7,CASIPSDSEEQYF